The rows below give T cell receptor beta chains drawn from one sample of a study of T cells in Graves' hyperthyroidism and ophthalmopathy. TCRdb ran MiXCR on the multiplex PCR reads and lists one entry per CDR3 protein. The profile covers more than 300,000 distinct CDR3 sequences, with roughly 18% appearing a single time and about 38% taken by the ten largest. The sample taken for sequencing was blood. All receptors come from a man aged 18 to 30 with Graves' ophthalmopathy. The CDR3 runs from the conserved cysteine through the conserved F or W. D genes are given only for firm matches. Expanded clones are given a class, and other clones once, few, many or no size at all.

d_call clone_size j_call v_call cdr3_aa cdr3_nt
TRBD1 few TRBJ2-2 TRBV20-1 CSAGKGGQGAVGELFF TGCAGTGCTGGAAAGGGGGGACAGGGGGCGGTCGGGGAGCTGTTTTTT
- - TRBJ2-5 TRBV19 CASSIRGALQETQYF TGTGCGAGTAGTATCCGGGGGGCCCTTCAAGAGACCCAGTACTTC
- many TRBJ2-7 TRBV11-3 CASSLDPGTRGSYEQYF TGTGCCAGCAGCTTAGATCCAGGGACCAGAGGATCCTACGAGCAGTACTTC
- many TRBJ1-5 TRBV2 CASRHPGAADQPQHF TGTGCCAGCAGACACCCGGGGGCAGCTGATCAGCCCCAGCATTTT
- few TRBJ1-4 TRBV19 CASTTPGVNEKLFF TGTGCCAGTACAACCCCAGGGGTGAATGAAAAACTGTTTTTT
TRBD2 few TRBJ2-1 TRBV29-1 CSVGSGGAGVNNEQFF TGCAGCGTTGGCAGCGGGGGGGCTGGGGTTAACAATGAGCAGTTCTTC
- many TRBJ2-1 TRBV5-6 CASSEQGYEQFF TGTGCCAGCAGTGAACAGGGCTATGAGCAGTTCTTC
- - TRBJ1-1 TRBV5-1 CASSVSTEAFF TGCGCCAGCAGCGTTAGTACTGAAGCTTTCTTT
- few TRBJ1-5 TRBV6-1 CASSTLSTVSNQPQHF TGTGCCAGCAGTACCCTGAGCACGGTTAGCAATCAGCCCCAGCATTTT
TRBD2 few TRBJ2-1 TRBV7-8 CASSLPRTPLAGTLFSYNEQFF TGTGCCAGCAGCTTACCTCGTACCCCACTAGCGGGGACCCTATTCTCCTACAATGAGCAGTTCTTC
- few TRBJ2-7 TRBV29-1 CSALNDRPSHYEQYF TGCAGCGCCCTTAACGACCGCCCCTCCCACTACGAGCAGTACTTC
- - TRBJ1-2 TRBV10-2 CATGGNYGYTF TGCGCCACCGGGGGTAACTATGGCTACACCTTC
TRBD1 many TRBJ2-7 TRBV6-1 CATLGQTYEQYF TGTGCCACCCTGGGACAGACTTACGAGCAGTACTTC
TRBD1 many TRBJ2-5 TRBV3-1 CASSQGPTGGGETQYF TGTGCCAGCAGCCAAGGCCCAACAGGGGGCGGAGAGACCCAGTACTTC
TRBD1 many TRBJ2-7 TRBV19 CASSAPGQSYEQYF TGTGCCAGTAGTGCCCCGGGACAGTCCTACGAGCAGTACTTC
- - TRBJ1-4 TRBV20-1 CSARSVGEKLFF TGCAGTGCTAGGAGCGTTGGTGAAAAACTGTTTTTT
- - TRBJ1-1 TRBV28 CASSPHGKGLTEAFF TGTGCCAGCAGTCCCCACGGCAAGGGGCTTACTGAAGCTTTCTTT
TRBD2 many TRBJ2-4 TRBV3-1 CASSQERASGNIQYF TGTGCCAGCAGCCAAGAAAGAGCTAGCGGGAACATTCAGTACTTC
- - TRBJ1-1 TRBV19 CASSPRGGEAFF TGTGCCAGTAGTCCCCGGGGGGGGGAAGCTTTCTTT
TRBD2 many TRBJ2-1 TRBV27 CASSFLAGGPNNEQFF TGTGCCAGCAGTTTCCTAGCGGGGGGGCCGAACAATGAGCAGTTCTTC
TRBD2 - TRBJ2-7 TRBV11-1 CASSSPDPGGSSYEQYF TGTGCCAGCAGCTCGCCCGACCCGGGGGGGAGCTCCTACGAGCAGTACTTC
- - TRBJ1-1 TRBV9 CASSLSDGRLGGAFF TGTGCCAGCAGCTTATCGGACGGACGCCTCGGGGGTGCTTTCTTT
- many TRBJ2-7 TRBV5-5 CASRKPGDEQYF TGTGCCAGCCGAAAACCCGGGGACGAGCAGTACTTC
- many TRBJ1-6 TRBV7-8 CASSNPGGGLGGSPLHF TGTGCCAGCAGCAACCCTGGCGGAGGGCTAGGGGGTTCACCCCTCCACTTT
TRBD2 - TRBJ2-7 TRBV28 CASVAGGRSYEQYF TGTGCCAGTGTAGCGGGGGGGCGCTCCTACGAGCAGTACTTC
TRBD2 many TRBJ2-3 TRBV2 CASSAGLASFTDTQYF TGTGCCAGCAGTGCAGGACTAGCAAGTTTCACAGATACGCAGTATTTT
- many TRBJ1-2 TRBV7-8 CASSPLSANYGYTF TGTGCCAGCAGCCCCCTGTCGGCTAACTATGGCTACACCTTC